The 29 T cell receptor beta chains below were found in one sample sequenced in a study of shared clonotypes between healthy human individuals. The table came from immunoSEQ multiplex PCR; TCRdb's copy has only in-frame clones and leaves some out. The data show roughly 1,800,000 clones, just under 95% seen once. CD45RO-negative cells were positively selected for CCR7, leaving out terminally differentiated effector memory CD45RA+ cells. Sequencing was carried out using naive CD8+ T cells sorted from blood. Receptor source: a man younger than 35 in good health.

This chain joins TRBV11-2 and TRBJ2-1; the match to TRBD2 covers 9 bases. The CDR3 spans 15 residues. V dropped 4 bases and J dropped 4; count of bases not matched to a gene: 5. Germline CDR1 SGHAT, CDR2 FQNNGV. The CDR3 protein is CASSSGGGGYNEQFF. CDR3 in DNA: TGTGCCAGCAGCTCAGGCGGGGGGGGTTACAATGAGCAGTTCTTC. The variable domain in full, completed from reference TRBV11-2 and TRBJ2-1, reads EAGVAQSPRYKIIEKRQSVAFWCNPISGHATLYWYQQILGQGPKLLIQFQNNGVVDDSQLPKDRFSAERLKGVDSTLKIQPAKLEDSAVYLCASSSGGGGYNEQFFGPGTRLTVL.

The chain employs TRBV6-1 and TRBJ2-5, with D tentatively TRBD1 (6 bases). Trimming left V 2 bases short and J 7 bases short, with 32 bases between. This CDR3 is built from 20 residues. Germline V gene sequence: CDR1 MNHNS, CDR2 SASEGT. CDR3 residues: CASSEYGDRPGQILRPTQYF. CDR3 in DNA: TGTGCCAGCAGTGAATATGGCGACAGGCCAGGCCAGATATTGCGCCCGACCCAGTACTTC.

The CDR3: CASSLLGRDYEQYF. DNA for the CDR3: TGCGCCAGCAGCTTACTCGGCCGCGACTACGAGCAGTACTTC. V usage is TRBV5-1 and J usage is TRBJ2-7; D is unresolved. Trimming left V 2 bases short and J 3 bases short, with 12 bases between. The CDR3 length is 14 residues. The V gene's germline CDR1 is SGHRS and CDR2 YFSETQ.

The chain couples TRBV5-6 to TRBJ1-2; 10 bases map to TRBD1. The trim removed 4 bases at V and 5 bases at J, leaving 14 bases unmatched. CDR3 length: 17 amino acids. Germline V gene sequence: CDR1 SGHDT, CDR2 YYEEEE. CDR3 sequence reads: CASSINWGQGMSYGYTF. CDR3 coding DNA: TGTGCCAGCAGCATAAACTGGGGACAGGGGATGTCATATGGCTACACCTTC. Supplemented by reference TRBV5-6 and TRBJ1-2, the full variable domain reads DAGVTQSPTHLIKTRGQQVTLRCSPKSGHDTVSWYQQALGQGPQFIFQYYEEEERQRGNFPDRFSGHQFPNYSSELNVNALLLGDSALYLCASSINWGQGMSYGYTFGSGTRLTVV.

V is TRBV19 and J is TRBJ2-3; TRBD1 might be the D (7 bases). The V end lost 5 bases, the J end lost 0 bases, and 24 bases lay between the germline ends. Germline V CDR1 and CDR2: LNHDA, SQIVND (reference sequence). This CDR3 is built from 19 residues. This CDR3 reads CASSSTRRGRAFSTDTQYF. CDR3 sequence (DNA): TGTGCCAGTAGTTCAACACGGAGGGGGCGGGCCTTTAGCACAGATACGCAGTATTTT.

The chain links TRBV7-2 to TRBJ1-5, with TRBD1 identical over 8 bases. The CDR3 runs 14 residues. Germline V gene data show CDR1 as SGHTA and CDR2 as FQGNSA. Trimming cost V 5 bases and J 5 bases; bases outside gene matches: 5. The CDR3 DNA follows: TGTGCCAGCAGCGAGACAGGGGACCATCAGCCCCAGCATTTT. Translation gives CASSETGDHQPQHF. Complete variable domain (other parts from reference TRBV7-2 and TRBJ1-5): GAGVSQSPSNKVTEKGKDVELRCDPISGHTALYWYRQSLGQGLEFLIYFQGNSAPDKSGLPSDRFSAERTGGSVSTLTIQRTQQEDSAVYLCASSETGDHQPQHFGDGTRLSIL.

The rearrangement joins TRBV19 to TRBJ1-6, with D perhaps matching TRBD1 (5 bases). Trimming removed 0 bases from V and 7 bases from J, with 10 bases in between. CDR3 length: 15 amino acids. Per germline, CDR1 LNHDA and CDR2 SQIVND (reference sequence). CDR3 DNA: TGTGCCAGTAGTATAGATGAGGGGCAAAATTCACCCCTCCACTTT. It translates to CASSIDEGQNSPLHF.

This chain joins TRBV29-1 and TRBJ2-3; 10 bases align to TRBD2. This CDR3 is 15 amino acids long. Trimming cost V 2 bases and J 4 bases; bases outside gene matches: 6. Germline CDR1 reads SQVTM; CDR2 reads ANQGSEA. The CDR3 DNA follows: TGCAGCGTTGAACCGGCTAGCGGGAGCCCAGATACGCAGTATTTT. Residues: CSVEPASGSPDTQYF.

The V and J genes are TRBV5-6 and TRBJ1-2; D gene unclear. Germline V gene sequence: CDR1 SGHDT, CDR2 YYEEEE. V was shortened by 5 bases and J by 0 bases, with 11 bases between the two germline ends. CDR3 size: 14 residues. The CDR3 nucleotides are TGTGCCAGCAGTTATGACACCTCTAACTATGGCTACACCTTC. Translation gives CASSYDTSNYGYTF.

The CDR3 nucleotides are TGTGCCAGCAGCTTGTGGGGACAGGGCCCACTCTCTGGGGCCAACGTCCTGACTTTC. Encoded protein: CASSLWGQGPLSGANVLTF. V usage is TRBV5-8 and J usage is TRBJ2-6; 9 bases fit TRBD1. Losses at the gene ends were 1 base for V and 0 bases for J; bases not matched to a gene: 8. Germline V gives CDR1 SGHTS, CDR2 YDEGEE. The CDR3 sequence is 19 residues long.

In DNA, the CDR3 is TGTGCCAGCACCCTTATGAGGGGGACTGAGGCCTACGAGCAGTACTTC. The encoded protein is CASTLMRGTEAYEQYF. V is TRBV7-9 and J is TRBJ2-7; D is tentatively TRBD1 or TRBD2 (6 bases each). V dropped 7 bases and J dropped 2 bases, with 21 bases sitting between them. The CDR3 contains 16 residues. Germline CDR1 and CDR2: SEHNR and FQNEAQ (reference sequence).

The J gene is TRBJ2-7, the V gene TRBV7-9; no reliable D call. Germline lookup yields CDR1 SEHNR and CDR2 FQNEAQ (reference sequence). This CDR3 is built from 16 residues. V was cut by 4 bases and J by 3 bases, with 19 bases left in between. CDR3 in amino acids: CASSSGEIGPDYEQYF. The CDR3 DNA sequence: TGTGCCAGCAGCTCCGGAGAGATTGGACCCGACTACGAGCAGTACTTC.

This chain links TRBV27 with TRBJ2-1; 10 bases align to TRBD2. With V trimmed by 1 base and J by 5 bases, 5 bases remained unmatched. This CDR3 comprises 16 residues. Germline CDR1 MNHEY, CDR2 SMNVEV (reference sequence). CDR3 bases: TGTGCCAGCAGTTTATTGGGACTAGCGCTGGACAATGAGCAGTTCTTC. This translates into CASSLLGLALDNEQFF.

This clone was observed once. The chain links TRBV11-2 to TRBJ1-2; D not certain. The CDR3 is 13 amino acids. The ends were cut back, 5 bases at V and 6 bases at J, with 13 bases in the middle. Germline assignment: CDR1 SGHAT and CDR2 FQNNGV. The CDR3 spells CASSPRNLDGYTF. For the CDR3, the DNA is TGTGCCAGCAGCCCTCGCAACCTCGATGGCTACACCTTC.

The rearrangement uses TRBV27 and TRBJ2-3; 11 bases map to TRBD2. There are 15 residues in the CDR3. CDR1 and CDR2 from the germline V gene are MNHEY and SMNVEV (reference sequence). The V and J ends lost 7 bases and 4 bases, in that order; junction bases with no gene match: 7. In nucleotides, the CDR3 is TGTGCCAGCAACCTACTAGCGGGGGTCGCAGATACGCAGTATTTT. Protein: CASNLLAGVADTQYF.

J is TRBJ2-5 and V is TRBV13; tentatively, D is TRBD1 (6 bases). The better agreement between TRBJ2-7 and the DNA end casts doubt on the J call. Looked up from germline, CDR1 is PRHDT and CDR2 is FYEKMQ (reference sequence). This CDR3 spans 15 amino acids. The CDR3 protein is CASSLEGTPSYEQYF. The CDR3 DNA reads TGTGCCAGCAGCTTAGAAGGGACACCTTCCTACGAGCAGTACTTC.

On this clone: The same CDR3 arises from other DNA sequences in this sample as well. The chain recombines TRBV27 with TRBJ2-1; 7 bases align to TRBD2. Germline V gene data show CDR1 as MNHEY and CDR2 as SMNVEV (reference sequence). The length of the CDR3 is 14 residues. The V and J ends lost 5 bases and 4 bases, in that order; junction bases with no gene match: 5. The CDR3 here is CASSTGGLYNEQFF. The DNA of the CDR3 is TGTGCCAGCAGTACGGGGGGACTTTACAATGAGCAGTTCTTC.

The CDR3 sequence: CASIPHRLNPGNTIYF. In nucleotides, the CDR3 is TGTGCCAGCATTCCTCACAGACTAAACCCTGGAAACACCATATATTTT. The chain carries TRBV7-9 and TRBJ1-3; D ambiguous. Germline V gives CDR1 SEHNR, CDR2 FQNEAQ (reference sequence). This CDR3 contains 16 residues. V lost 7 bases and J lost 2, with 18 bases in between.

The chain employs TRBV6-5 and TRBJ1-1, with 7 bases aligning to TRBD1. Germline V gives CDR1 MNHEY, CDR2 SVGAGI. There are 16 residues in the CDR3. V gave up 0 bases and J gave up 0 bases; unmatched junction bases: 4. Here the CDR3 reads CASSYSDRTMNTEAFF. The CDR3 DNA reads TGTGCCAGCAGTTACTCGGACAGGACGATGAACACTGAAGCTTTCTTT.

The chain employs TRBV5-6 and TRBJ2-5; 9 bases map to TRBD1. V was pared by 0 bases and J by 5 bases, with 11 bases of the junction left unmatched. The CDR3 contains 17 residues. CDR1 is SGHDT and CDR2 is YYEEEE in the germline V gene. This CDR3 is CASSLAQGAGWRETQYF. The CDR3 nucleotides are TGTGCCAGCAGCTTGGCACAGGGGGCAGGCTGGAGGGAGACCCAGTACTTC. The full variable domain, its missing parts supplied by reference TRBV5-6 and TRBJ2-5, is DAGVTQSPTHLIKTRGQQVTLRCSPKSGHDTVSWYQQALGQGPQFIFQYYEEEERQRGNFPDRFSGHQFPNYSSELNVNALLLGDSALYLCASSLAQGAGWRETQYFGPGTRLLVL.

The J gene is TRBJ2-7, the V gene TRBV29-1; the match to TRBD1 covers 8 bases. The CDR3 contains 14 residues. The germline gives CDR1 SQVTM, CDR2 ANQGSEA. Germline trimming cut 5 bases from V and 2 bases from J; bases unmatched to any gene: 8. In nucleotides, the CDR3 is TGCAGCGTTATTCCGGGACAGGACCCCTACGAGCAGTACTTC. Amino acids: CSVIPGQDPYEQYF.

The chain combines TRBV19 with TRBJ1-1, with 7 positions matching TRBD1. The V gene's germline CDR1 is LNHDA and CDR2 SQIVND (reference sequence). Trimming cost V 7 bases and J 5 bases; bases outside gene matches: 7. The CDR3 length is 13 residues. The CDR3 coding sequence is TGTGCCAGTAATGAACAGGGGTGGACTGAAGCTTTCTTT. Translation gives CASNEQGWTEAFF.

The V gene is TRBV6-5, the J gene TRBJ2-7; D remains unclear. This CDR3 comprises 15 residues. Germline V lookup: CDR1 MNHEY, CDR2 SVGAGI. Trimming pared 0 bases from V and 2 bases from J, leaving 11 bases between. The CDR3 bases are TGTGCCAGCAGTTACTCTGAAGGGAACGCCTACGAGCAGTACTTC. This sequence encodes CASSYSEGNAYEQYF.

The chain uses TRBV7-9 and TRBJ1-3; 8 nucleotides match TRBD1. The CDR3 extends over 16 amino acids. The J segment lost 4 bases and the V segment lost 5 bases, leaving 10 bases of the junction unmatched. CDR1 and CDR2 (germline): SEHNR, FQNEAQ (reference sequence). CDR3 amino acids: CASSNRTGIVGNTIYF. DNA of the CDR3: TGTGCCAGCAGCAATAGGACAGGGATCGTGGGAAACACCATATATTTT.

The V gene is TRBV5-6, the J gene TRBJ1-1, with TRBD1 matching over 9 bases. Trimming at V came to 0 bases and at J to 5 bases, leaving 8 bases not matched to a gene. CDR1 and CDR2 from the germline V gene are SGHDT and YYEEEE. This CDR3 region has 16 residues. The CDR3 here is CASSLAGQGEGTEAFF. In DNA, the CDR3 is TGTGCCAGCAGCTTGGCGGGACAGGGAGAGGGAACTGAAGCTTTCTTT.

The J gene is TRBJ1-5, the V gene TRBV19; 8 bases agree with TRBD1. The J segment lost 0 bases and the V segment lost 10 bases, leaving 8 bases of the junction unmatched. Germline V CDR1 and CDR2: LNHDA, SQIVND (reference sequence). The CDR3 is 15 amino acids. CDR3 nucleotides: TGTGCCACCAAGGGACAGGATTATAGCAATCAGCCCCAGCATTTT. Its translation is CATKGQDYSNQPQHF.

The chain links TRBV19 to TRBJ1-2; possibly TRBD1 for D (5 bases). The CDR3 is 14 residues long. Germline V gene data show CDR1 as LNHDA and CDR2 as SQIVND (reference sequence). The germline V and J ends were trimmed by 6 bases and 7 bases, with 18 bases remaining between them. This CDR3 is CASRPVGGVSGYTF. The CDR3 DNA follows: TGTGCCAGTAGACCCGTTGGGGGGGTCTCTGGCTACACCTTC.

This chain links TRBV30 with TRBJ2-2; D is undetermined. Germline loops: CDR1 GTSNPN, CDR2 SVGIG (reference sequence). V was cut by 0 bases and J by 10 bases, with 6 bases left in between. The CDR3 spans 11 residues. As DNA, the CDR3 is TGTGCCTGGAGTGTTACGCCGGAGCTGTTTTTT. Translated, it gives CAWSVTPELFF.

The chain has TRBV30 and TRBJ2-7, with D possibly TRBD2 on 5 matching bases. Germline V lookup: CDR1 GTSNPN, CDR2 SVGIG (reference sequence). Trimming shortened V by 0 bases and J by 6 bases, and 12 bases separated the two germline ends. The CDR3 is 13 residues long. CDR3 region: CAWSVSGRGEQYF. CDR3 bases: TGTGCCTGGAGTGTATCTGGTCGGGGCGAGCAGTACTTC. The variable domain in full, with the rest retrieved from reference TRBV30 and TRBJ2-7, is SQTIHQWPATLVQPVGSPLSLECTVEGTSNPNLYWYRQAAGRGLQLLFYSVGIGQISSEVPQNLSASRPQDRQFILSSKKLLLSDSGFYLCAWSVSGRGEQYFGPGTRLTVT.